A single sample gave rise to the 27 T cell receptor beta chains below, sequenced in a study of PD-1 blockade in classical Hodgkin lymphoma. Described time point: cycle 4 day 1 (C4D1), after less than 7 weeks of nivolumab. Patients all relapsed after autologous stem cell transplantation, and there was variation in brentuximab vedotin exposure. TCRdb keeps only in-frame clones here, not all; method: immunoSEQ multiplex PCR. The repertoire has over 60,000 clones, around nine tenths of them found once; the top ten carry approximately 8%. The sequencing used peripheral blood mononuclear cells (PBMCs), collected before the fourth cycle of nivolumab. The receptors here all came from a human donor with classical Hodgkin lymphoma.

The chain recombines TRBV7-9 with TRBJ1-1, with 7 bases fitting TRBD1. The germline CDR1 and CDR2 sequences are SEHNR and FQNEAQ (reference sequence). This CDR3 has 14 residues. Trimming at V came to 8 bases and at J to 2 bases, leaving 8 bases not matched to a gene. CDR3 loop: CASGRTGYNTEAFF. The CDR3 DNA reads TGTGCCAGCGGACGGACAGGATATAACACTGAAGCTTTCTTT. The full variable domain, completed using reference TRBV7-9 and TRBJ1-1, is DTGVSQNPRHKITKRGQNVTFRCDPISEHNRLYWYRQTLGQGPEFLTYFQNEAQLEKSRLLSDRFSAERPKGSFSTLEIQRTEQGDSAMYLCASGRTGYNTEAFFGQGTRLTVV.

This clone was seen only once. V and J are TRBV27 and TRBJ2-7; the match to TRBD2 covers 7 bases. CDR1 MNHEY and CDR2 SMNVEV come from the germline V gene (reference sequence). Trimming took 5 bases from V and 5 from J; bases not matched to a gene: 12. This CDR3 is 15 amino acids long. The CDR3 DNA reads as TGTGCCAGCAGTCCCTTGATGGGAGGGCCAAACGAGCAGTACTTC. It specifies CASSPLMGGPNEQYF.

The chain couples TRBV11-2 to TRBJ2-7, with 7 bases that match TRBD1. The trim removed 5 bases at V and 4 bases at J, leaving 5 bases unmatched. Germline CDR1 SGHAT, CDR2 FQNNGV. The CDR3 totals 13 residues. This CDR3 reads CASSQGQFYEQYF. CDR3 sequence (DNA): TGTGCCAGCAGCCAGGGACAGTTTTACGAGCAGTACTTC.

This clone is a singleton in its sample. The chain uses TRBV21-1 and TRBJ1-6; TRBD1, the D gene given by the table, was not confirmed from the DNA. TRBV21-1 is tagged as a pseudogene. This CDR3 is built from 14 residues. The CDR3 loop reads CASSKSGYNSPLHF. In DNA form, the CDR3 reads TGTGCCAGCAGCAAGTCAGGTTATAATTCACCCCTCCACTTT.

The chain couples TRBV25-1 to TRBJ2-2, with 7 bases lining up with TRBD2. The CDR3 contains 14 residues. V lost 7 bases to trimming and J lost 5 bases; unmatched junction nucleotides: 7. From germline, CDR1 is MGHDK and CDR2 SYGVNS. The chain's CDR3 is CASKEGGRTGELFF. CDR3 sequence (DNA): TGTGCCAGCAAGGAGGGAGGGCGGACCGGGGAGCTGTTTTTT.

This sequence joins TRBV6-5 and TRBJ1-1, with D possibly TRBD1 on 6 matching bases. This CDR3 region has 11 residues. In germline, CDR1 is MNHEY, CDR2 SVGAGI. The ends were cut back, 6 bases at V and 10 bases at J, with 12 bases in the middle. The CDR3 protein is CASSQGGGAFF. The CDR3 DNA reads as TGTGCCAGCAGCCAGGGAGGGGGAGCTTTCTTT.

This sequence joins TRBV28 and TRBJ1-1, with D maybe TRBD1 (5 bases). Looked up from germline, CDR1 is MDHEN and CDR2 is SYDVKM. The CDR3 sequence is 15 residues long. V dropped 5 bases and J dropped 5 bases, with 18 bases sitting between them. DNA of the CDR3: TGTGCCAGCAGTACACCGGCGGTGGGGGGGACTGAAGCTTTCTTT. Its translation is CASSTPAVGGTEAFF.

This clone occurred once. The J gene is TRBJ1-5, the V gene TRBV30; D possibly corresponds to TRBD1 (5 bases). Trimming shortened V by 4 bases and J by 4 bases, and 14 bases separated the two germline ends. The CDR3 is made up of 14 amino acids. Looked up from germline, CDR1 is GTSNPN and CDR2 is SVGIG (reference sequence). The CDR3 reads CAWTPGGLNQPQHF. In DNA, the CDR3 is TGTGCCTGGACTCCCGGGGGATTAAATCAGCCCCAGCATTTT.

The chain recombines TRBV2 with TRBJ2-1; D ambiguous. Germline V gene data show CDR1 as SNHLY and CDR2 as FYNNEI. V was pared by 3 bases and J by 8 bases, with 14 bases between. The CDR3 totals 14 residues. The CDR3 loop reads CASSEAPRVYEQFF. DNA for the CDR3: TGTGCCAGCAGTGAGGCTCCACGGGTCTATGAGCAGTTCTTC.

The CDR3 coding sequence is TGTGCCAGCAGCGACGGGAGTTCCTACGAGCAGTACTTC. Translating gives CASSDGSSYEQYF. This sequence joins TRBV9 and TRBJ2-7; tentative D call: TRBD2 (6 bases). This CDR3 comprises 13 residues. Trimming cost V 3 bases and J 1 base, with 8 bases left between them. Germline assignment: CDR1 SGDLS and CDR2 YYNGEE.

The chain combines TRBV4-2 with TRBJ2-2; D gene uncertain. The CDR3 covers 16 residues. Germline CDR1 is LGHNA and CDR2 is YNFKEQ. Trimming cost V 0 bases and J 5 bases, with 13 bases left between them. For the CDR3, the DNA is TGTGCCAGCAGCCAAGATGTTAGGGCTGGAACCGGGGAGCTGTTTTTT. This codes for CASSQDVRAGTGELFF.

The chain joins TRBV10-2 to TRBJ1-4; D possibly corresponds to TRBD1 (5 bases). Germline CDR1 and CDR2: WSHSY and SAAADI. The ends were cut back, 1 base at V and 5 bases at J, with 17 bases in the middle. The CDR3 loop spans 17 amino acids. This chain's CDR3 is CASSEWADSFGNEKLFF. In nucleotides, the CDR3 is TGCGCCAGCAGTGAGTGGGCAGACAGCTTCGGGAATGAAAAACTGTTTTTT.

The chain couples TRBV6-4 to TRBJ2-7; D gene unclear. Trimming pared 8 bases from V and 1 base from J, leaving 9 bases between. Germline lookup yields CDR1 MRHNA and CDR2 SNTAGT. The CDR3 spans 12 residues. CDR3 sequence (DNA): TGTGCCAGCCTAGTGCGATCCTACGAGCAGTACTTC. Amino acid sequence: CASLVRSYEQYF.

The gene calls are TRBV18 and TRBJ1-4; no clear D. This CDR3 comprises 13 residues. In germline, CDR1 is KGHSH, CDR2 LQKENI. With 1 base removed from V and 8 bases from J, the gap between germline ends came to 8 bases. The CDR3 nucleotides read TGTGCCAGCTCACCACGATTAGCCGAAAAACTGTTTTTT. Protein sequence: CASSPRLAEKLFF. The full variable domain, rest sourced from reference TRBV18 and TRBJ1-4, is NAGVMQNPRHLVRRRGQEARLRCSPMKGHSHVYWYRQLPEEGLKFMVYLQKENIIDESGMPKERFSAEFPKEGPSILRIQQVVRGDSAAYFCASSPRLAEKLFFGSGTQLSVL.

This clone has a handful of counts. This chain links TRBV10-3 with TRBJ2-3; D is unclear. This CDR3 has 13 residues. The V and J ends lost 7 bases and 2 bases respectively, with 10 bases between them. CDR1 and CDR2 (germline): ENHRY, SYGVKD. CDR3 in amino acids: CAITAQVTDTQYF. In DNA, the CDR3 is TGTGCCATCACAGCCCAGGTCACAGATACGCAGTATTTT.

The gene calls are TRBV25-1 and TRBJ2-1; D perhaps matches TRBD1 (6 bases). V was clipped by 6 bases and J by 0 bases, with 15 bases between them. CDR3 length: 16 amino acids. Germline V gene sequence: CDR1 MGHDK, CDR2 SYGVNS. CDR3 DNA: TGTGCCAGCAGCCTCAGGGGTTATAGCTCCTACAATGAGCAGTTCTTC. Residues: CASSLRGYSSYNEQFF. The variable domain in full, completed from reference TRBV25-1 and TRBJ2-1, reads EADIYQTPRYLVIGTGKKITLECSQTMGHDKMYWYQQDPGMELHLIHYSYGVNSTEKGDLSSESTVSRIRTEHFPLTLESARPSHTSQYLCASSLRGYSSYNEQFFGPGTRLTVL.

The CDR3 spells CASSYGQGNEQYF. CDR3 in DNA: TGTGCCAGCAGCTATGGGCAGGGGAACGAGCAGTACTTC. V usage is TRBV7-6 and J usage is TRBJ2-7; D perhaps matches TRBD1 (6 bases). Germline V lookup: CDR1 SGHVS, CDR2 FNYEAQ. The CDR3 is 13 residues long. Trimming took 4 bases from V and 5 from J, leaving 12 bases between them.

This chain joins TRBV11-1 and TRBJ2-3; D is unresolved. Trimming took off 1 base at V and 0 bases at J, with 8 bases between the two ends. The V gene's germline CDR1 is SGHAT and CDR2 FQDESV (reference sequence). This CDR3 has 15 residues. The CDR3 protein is CASSLGVASTDTQYF. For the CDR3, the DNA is TGTGCCAGCAGCTTAGGTGTCGCTAGCACAGATACGCAGTATTTT.

The CDR3 DNA reads TGCAGCGTCCTCGGGGGTACAGGGGGCGCCTACTACGAGCAGTACTTC. It encodes CSVLGGTGGAYYEQYF. This sequence joins TRBV29-1 and TRBJ2-7; TRBD1 matches 9 bases. Germline CDR1 is SQVTM and CDR2 is ANQGSEA. CDR3 length: 16 amino acids. V lost 6 bases and J lost 3; bases outside the gene matches: 15.

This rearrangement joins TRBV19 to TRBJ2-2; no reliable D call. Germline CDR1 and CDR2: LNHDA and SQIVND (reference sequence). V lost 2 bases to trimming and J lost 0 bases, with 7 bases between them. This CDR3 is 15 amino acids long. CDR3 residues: CASSINAANTGELFF. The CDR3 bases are TGTGCCAGTAGTATAAATGCGGCGAACACCGGGGAGCTGTTTTTT.

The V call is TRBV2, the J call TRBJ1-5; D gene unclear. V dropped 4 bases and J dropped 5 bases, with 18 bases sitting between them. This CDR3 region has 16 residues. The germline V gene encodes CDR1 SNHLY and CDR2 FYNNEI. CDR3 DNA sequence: TGTGCCAGCAGTGTAGGCGTGGGGAAGGGATATCAGCCCCAGCATTTT. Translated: CASSVGVGKGYQPQHF.

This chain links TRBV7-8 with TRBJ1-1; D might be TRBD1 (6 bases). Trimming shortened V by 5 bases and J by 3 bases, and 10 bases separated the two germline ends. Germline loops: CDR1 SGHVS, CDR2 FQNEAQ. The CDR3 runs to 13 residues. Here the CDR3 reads CASSIGGHTEAFF. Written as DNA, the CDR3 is TGTGCCAGCAGCATCGGGGGGCACACTGAAGCTTTCTTT.

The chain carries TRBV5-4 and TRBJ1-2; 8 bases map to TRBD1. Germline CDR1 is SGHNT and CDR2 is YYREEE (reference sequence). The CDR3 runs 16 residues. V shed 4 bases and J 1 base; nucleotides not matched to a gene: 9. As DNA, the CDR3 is TGTGCCAGCAGCCTAGGGGACAGGAACCTTAACTATGGCTACACCTTC. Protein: CASSLGDRNLNYGYTF.

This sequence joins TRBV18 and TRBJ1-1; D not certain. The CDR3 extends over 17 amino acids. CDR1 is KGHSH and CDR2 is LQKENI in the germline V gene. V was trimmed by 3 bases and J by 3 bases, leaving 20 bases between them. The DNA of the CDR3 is TGTGCCAGCTCACCGATCCAGGCCTCCACTGGAGACACTGAAGCTTTCTTT. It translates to CASSPIQASTGDTEAFF.

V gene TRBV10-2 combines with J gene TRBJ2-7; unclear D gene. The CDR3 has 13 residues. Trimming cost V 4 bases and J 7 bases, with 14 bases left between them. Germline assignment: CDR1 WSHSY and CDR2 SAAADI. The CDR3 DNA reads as TGCGCCAGCAGTGTGCAGCCCCCTAGGGAGCAGTACTTC. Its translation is CASSVQPPREQYF.

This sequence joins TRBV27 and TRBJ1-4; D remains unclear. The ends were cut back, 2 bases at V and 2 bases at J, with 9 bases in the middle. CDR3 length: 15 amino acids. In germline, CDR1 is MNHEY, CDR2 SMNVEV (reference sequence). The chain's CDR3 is CASSLLPPTNEKLFF. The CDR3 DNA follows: TGTGCCAGCAGTTTACTCCCTCCCACTAATGAAAAACTGTTTTTT. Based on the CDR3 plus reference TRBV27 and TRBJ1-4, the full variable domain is EAQVTQNPRYLITVTGKKLTVTCSQNMNHEYMSWYRQDPGLGLRQIYYSMNVEVTDKGDVPEGYKVSRKEKRNFPLILESPSPNQTSLYFCASSLLPPTNEKLFFGSGTQLSVL.

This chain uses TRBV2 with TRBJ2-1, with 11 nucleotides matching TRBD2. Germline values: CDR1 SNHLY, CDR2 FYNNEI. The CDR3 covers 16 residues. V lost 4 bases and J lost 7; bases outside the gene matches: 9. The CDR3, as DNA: TGTGCCAGCAGTGTGCGGCTAGCGGGAGGTGATAATGAGCAGTTCTTC. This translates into CASSVRLAGGDNEQFF.